One sample yielded the 29 T cell receptor beta chains listed below, sequenced in a study of CD8+CD57+ T cells in acquired aplastic anemia. Patients picked for sequencing had shown CD8+CD57+ cell expansion detected by flow cytometry. The use of genomic DNA as template underpinned the TCR beta VDJ and CDR3 profiling. TCRdb ran MiXCR on the reads and lists one entry per CDR3 protein. The table records 150,000 or so distinct CDR3 sequences, roughly half of them present only once. Sequenced: sorted CD4+, CD8+, or CD8+CD57+ T cells (not recorded which) from PBMCs. All receptors come from a human donor with aplastic anemia.

The gene calls are TRBV29-1 and TRBJ2-7; a possible D gene is TRBD1 (5 bases). Germline V gives CDR1 SQVTM, CDR2 ANQGSEA. There are 14 residues in the CDR3. Trimming took 6 bases from V and 0 from J, leaving 15 bases between them. The CDR3 here is CSVAAGPSSYEQYF. The CDR3 coding sequence is TGCAGCGTGGCGGCAGGGCCCTCCTCCTACGAGCAGTACTTC.

This clonotype was recorded only once. The rearrangement joins TRBV20-1 to TRBJ1-2; 8 nucleotides match TRBD1. The trim removed 4 bases at V and 0 bases at J, leaving 13 bases unmatched. The germline CDR1 and CDR2 sequences are DFQATT and SNEGSKA (reference sequence). This CDR3 has 17 amino acids. CDR3 coding DNA: TGCAGTGCTACGAAAGCTATTCAGGGGGCAGCTAACTATGGCTACACCTTC. Its translation: CSATKAIQGAANYGYTF.

This clonotype has a count of ten or more. This chain joins TRBV7-3 and TRBJ2-1, with no clear D. V dropped 2 bases and J dropped 2 bases, with 13 bases sitting between them. The germline CDR1 and CDR2 sequences are SGHTA and FQGTGA. The CDR3 spans 16 residues. CDR3 sequence reads: CASSLEPGSTYNEQFF. The CDR3 DNA reads TGTGCCAGCAGCTTAGAGCCAGGATCGACCTACAATGAGCAGTTCTTC.

This clonotype showed up just a few times. The chain's CDR3 is CASSSPLSASGANVLTF. The DNA for the CDR3 is TGTGCCAGTAGCTCCCCACTCTCAGCCTCTGGGGCCAACGTCCTGACTTTC. The genes are TRBV19 and TRBJ2-6, with D unclear. From germline, CDR1 is LNHDA and CDR2 SQIVND (reference sequence). This CDR3 has 17 amino acids. V was cut by 6 bases and J by 0 bases, with 15 bases left in between.

The chain couples TRBV7-2 to TRBJ1-3, with a tentative D call TRBD1 (6 bases). The V gene's germline CDR1 is SGHTA and CDR2 FQGNSA. Trimming cost V 5 bases and J 9 bases, with 8 bases left between them. This CDR3 has 11 amino acids. CDR3 residues: CASSLGGTIYF. CDR3 DNA sequence: TGTGCCAGCAGCCTAGGGGGCACCATATATTTT.

In DNA, the CDR3 is TGCAGTGCTAAGGGACTAGCGGAACACGAGCAGTACTTC. Its translation: CSAKGLAEHEQYF. The rearrangement joins TRBV20-1 to TRBJ2-7; 11 bases map to TRBD2. The CDR3 consists of 13 residues. The V gene's germline CDR1 is DFQATT and CDR2 SNEGSKA (reference sequence). V dropped 4 bases and J dropped 5; count of bases not matched to a gene: 4.

This clonotype showed up just a few times. The gene calls are TRBV19 and TRBJ1-1; no reliable D call. The CDR3 extends over 14 amino acids. Germline V CDR1 and CDR2: LNHDA, SQIVND (reference sequence). V lost 4 bases to trimming and J lost 1 base, with 10 bases between them. The CDR3 bases are TGTGCCAGTAGTAAAGGACGACCGAACACTGAAGCTTTCTTT. It specifies CASSKGRPNTEAFF.

The rearrangement links TRBV20-1 to TRBJ2-5; 7 positions agree with TRBD1. This CDR3 contains 13 residues. Germline V lookup: CDR1 DFQATT, CDR2 SNEGSKA (reference sequence). V was clipped by 5 bases and J by 3 bases; unmatched bases: 6. DNA of the CDR3: TGCAGTGCTGGGGACAGACTAAAAGAGACCCAGTACTTC. The encoded protein is CSAGDRLKETQYF.

The sample holds many counts of this clonotype. This chain connects TRBV12-3 or TRBV12-4 to TRBJ1-1; tentative D call: TRBD1 (6 bases). V lost 5 bases to trimming and J lost 8 bases, with 18 bases between them. The CDR3 contains 14 residues. CDR3 nucleotides: TGTGCCAGCAGTATAGGAGGGGGGAGGACGGAAGCTTTCTTT. It specifies CASSIGGGRTEAFF.

This clonotype was detected ten times or more. A much larger clone is a single base away; this may be a read error. In this CDR3 the conserved last residue, phenylalanine or tryptophan, is missing, so a read error is likely. The rearrangement links TRBV10-1 to TRBJ1-6; tentatively, D is TRBD1 (5 bases). V lost 2 bases to trimming and J lost 7 bases, with 9 bases between them. CDR1 and CDR2 from the germline V gene are WNHNN and SYGVQD (reference sequence). This CDR3 has 14 residues. CDR3 sequence: CASSEHRKNSPLHS. CDR3 nucleotides: TGCGCCAGCAGTGAGCACAGGAAGAATTCACCCCTCCACTCT.

Remarks on this clonotype: One base away lies a much larger clone, so this may be a sequencing read error. The V and J genes are TRBV7-8 and TRBJ1-1; no firm D call. The V gene lost 3 bases and the J gene lost 3 bases, with 20 bases spanning the gap. The CDR3 contains 17 residues. Germline CDR1 reads SGHVS; CDR2 reads FQNEAQ. CDR3 amino acids: CASSFKTLPQPDTEAFF. In nucleotides, the CDR3 is TGTGCCAGCAGCTTCAAAACTCTACCACAGCCGGACACTGAAGCTTTCTTT.

This sequence joins TRBV29-1 and TRBJ2-5; D perhaps matches TRBD2 (7 bases). Per germline, CDR1 SQVTM and CDR2 ANQGSEA. The CDR3 runs to 12 residues. The CDR3 loop is CAGRGAQETQYF. The CDR3 nucleotides are TGCGCCGGTCGGGGGGCCCAAGAGACCCAGTACTTC.

There are a few counts of this clonotype. The genes are TRBV13 and TRBJ2-3; 8 bases line up with TRBD2. This CDR3 has 18 amino acids. Germline values: CDR1 PRHDT, CDR2 FYEKMQ (reference sequence). Trimming at V came to 5 bases and at J to 1 base, leaving 14 bases not matched to a gene. The CDR3 DNA is TGTGCCAGCAGCCTCTGGCGGGGGGCCTTAGGTGGCACAGATACGCAGTATTTT. It yields the protein CASSLWRGALGGTDTQYF. Complete variable domain (other parts from reference TRBV13 and TRBJ2-3): AAGVIQSPRHLIKEKRETATLKCYPIPRHDTVYWYQQGPGQDPQFLISFYEKMQSDKGSIPDRFSAQQFSDYHSELNMSSLELGDSALYFCASSLWRGALGGTDTQYFGPGTRLTVL.

This clonotype appeared a few times. This chain uses TRBV20-1 with TRBJ2-1, with 8 positions matching TRBD2. After removal of 6 bases from V and 2 bases from J, the junction contained 6 bases not matched to a gene. The CDR3 is 14 residues long. The V gene's germline CDR1 is DFQATT and CDR2 SNEGSKA (reference sequence). The CDR3 coding sequence is TGCAGTGCAACCTCGGGACTAGCCTACAATGAGCAGTTCTTC. It is translated as CSATSGLAYNEQFF.

The sample holds many counts of this clonotype. The chain carries TRBV29-1 and TRBJ2-3, with 11 nucleotides matching TRBD2. Per the germline V gene, CDR1 is SQVTM and CDR2 is ANQGSEA. The CDR3 consists of 15 residues. V shed 6 bases and J 4 bases; nucleotides not matched to a gene: 9. The CDR3, as DNA: TGCAGCGTACCTCGCGGGACTAGCGGTGCAGATACGCAGTATTTT. As protein: CSVPRGTSGADTQYF.

The chain recombines TRBV20-1 with TRBJ2-1; TRBD2 matches 13 bases. V shed 6 bases, J shed 12 bases, and the junction held 17 bases outside the gene matches. CDR3 length equals 16 residues. The germline gives CDR1 DFQATT, CDR2 SNEGSKA (reference sequence). The CDR3 DNA sequence: TGCAGTGCAAGGACTAGCGGGGGAGACGGCAATGAGTGGCAGTTCTTC. Its translation is CSARTSGGDGNEWQFF.

This clonotype was counted only a few times. This may come from a read error, since a much larger clone is one base off. The chain has TRBV7-9 and TRBJ2-7; 7 bases fit TRBD1. After removal of 7 bases from V and 0 bases from J, the junction contained 3 bases not matched to a gene. Germline V lookup: CDR1 SEHNR, CDR2 FQNEAQ (reference sequence). CDR3 size: 13 residues. The CDR3 bases are TGTGCCAGCACCCGGGACAGCTCCTACGAGCAGTACTTC. Amino acids: CASTRDSSYEQYF.

CDR3 amino acids: CASSERTAGRRETQYF. The CDR3 nucleotides read TGTGCCAGCAGTGAAAGGACAGCTGGCCGTCGGGAGACCCAGTACTTC. The V gene is TRBV2, the J gene TRBJ2-5; TRBD1 might be the D (6 bases). This CDR3 comprises 16 residues. Trimming took 2 bases from V and 5 from J, leaving 18 bases between them. From germline, CDR1 is SNHLY and CDR2 FYNNEI.

There are many counts of this clonotype. The chain joins TRBV5-6 to TRBJ2-1; 8 bases are shared with TRBD1. The CDR3 is 15 residues long. With V trimmed by 3 bases and J by 11 bases, 13 bases remained unmatched. Germline loops: CDR1 SGHDT, CDR2 YYEEEE. In DNA, the CDR3 is TGTGCCAGCAGCTCCGGGACAGGCTTAATCGTAAAGCAGTTCTTC. Residues: CASSSGTGLIVKQFF. Together with reference TRBV5-6 and TRBJ2-1, the CDR3 gives the full variable domain: DAGVTQSPTHLIKTRGQQVTLRCSPKSGHDTVSWYQQALGQGPQFIFQYYEEEERQRGNFPDRFSGHQFPNYSSELNVNALLLGDSALYLCASSSGTGLIVKQFFGPGTRLTVL.

A few counts support this clonotype. The chain recombines TRBV7-9 with TRBJ2-7, with D perhaps matching TRBD2 (5 bases). Germline loops: CDR1 SEHNR, CDR2 FQNEAQ (reference sequence). Trimming pared 4 bases from V and 7 bases from J, leaving 11 bases between. CDR3 length: 12 residues. Here the CDR3 DNA reads TGTGCCAGCAGCTCCCCTAGCTGGGAGCAGTACTTC. Translation gives CASSSPSWEQYF.

There are a few counts of this clonotype. This sequence joins TRBV27 and TRBJ1-1; tentative D call: TRBD1 (6 bases). Trimming took 4 bases from V and 3 from J, leaving 9 bases between them. The germline V gene encodes CDR1 MNHEY and CDR2 SMNVEV (reference sequence). The CDR3 has 13 amino acids. CDR3 in amino acids: CASSWGADTEAFF. CDR3 nucleotide sequence: TGTGCCAGCAGTTGGGGGGCCGACACTGAAGCTTTCTTT.

About this clonotype: This is likely a read error, given that the CDR3 carries no conserved phenylalanine or tryptophan at its end. The gene calls are TRBV15 and TRBJ2-3; 7 bases align to TRBD2. The germline CDR1 and CDR2 sequences are LNHNV and YYDKDF (reference sequence). Losses at the gene ends were 3 bases for V and 2 bases for J; bases not matched to a gene: 5. The CDR3 contains 15 residues. The chain's CDR3 is CATSRGGDLTDTQYL. In nucleotides, the CDR3 is TGTGCCACCAGCAGGGGAGGGGATCTCACAGATACGCAGTATCTT.

This sequence joins TRBV2 and TRBJ2-7; TRBD1 matches at 9 bases. Losses at the gene ends were 8 bases for V and 5 bases for J; bases not matched to a gene: 7. This CDR3 has 13 amino acids. Germline values: CDR1 SNHLY, CDR2 FYNNEI. Here the CDR3 DNA reads TGTGCCAGCCGCCCACAGGGGGCACACGAGCAGTACTTC. Translated: CASRPQGAHEQYF.

This clonotype was counted at least ten times. J is TRBJ2-7 and V is TRBV14, with 7 bases identical to TRBD1. Per germline, CDR1 SGHDN and CDR2 FVKESK. The CDR3 runs to 14 residues. V gave up 4 bases and J gave up 2 bases; unmatched junction bases: 5. CDR3 sequence: CASSRQGGAYEQYF. The CDR3 DNA sequence: TGTGCCAGCAGCCGACAGGGTGGGGCCTACGAGCAGTACTTC.

Turning to this clonotype: A much larger clone lies a single base off, so this may be a read error. This rearrangement joins TRBV11-1 to TRBJ2-7, with TRBD2 identical over 8 bases. Germline CDR1 reads SGHAT; CDR2 reads FQDESV (reference sequence). The CDR3 spans 16 residues. CDR3 residues: CASSPPGTRGTNEQCF. In nucleotides, the CDR3 is TGTGCCAGCAGCCCCCCCGGGACTAGAGGAACTAACGAGCAGTGCTTC.

This clonotype was counted ten times or more. This chain connects TRBV7-9 to TRBJ1-1; TRBD1 agrees at 7 bases. Germline V gene sequence: CDR1 SEHNR, CDR2 FQNEAQ (reference sequence). J gave up 4 bases and V 1 base, and 0 bases lay outside the gene matches. The CDR3 contains 13 residues. The CDR3 DNA follows: TGTGCCAGCAGCTTAGGACAGGGCACTGAAGCTTTCTTT. Protein: CASSLGQGTEAFF.

This clonotype was recorded at least ten times. The chain uses TRBV4-1 and TRBJ2-1; no clear D gene. The length of the CDR3 is 15 residues. The V end was cut by 4 bases, the J end by 3 bases, with 13 bases between. Per the germline V gene, CDR1 is MGHRA and CDR2 is YSYEKL. CDR3 nucleotides: TGCGCCAGCAGCCCCCGACCGGACGACTACAATGAGCAGTTCTTC. It yields the protein CASSPRPDDYNEQFF.

There are a few counts of this clonotype. This chain links TRBV9 with TRBJ1-2; a weak D match, TRBD1 (6 bases). From germline, CDR1 is SGDLS and CDR2 YYNGEE. The CDR3 spans 14 residues. The V and J ends lost 0 bases and 6 bases respectively, with 12 bases between them. The CDR3 reads CASSVGGHTDGYTF. CDR3 DNA sequence: TGTGCCAGCAGCGTAGGGGGGCACACCGATGGCTACACCTTC.

This clonotype appeared a single time. The chain has TRBV19 and TRBJ1-1, with D uncertain. This CDR3 contains 15 residues. Germline CDR1 LNHDA, CDR2 SQIVND (reference sequence). Trimming removed 9 bases from V and 5 bases from J, with 22 bases in between. The CDR3 bases are TGTGCCAGCGAACCCCCCTATGTCACGAGGACTGAAGCTTTCTTT. Translating it yields CASEPPYVTRTEAFF. The full variable domain, in which reference TRBV19 and TRBJ1-1 provide the parts outside the CDR3, is DGGITQSPKYLFRKEGQNVTLSCEQNLNHDAMYWYRQDPGQGLRLIYYSQIVNDFQKGDIAEGYSVSREKKESFPLTVTSAQKNPTAFYLCASEPPYVTRTEAFFGQGTRLTVV.